The 21 T cell receptor beta chains reported below all come from one sample, sequenced in a study of T cells in pancreatic ductal adenocarcinoma. Assay used: immunoSEQ multiplex PCR; TCRdb lists only in-frame clones, some missing. The sample gives some 2,500 clones, about four fifths of which show up once; around 6.7% is in the top ten. Surgery without prior neoadjuvant therapy was the treatment of the selected pancreatic ductal adenocarcinoma patients. The sample comprised pancreatic tumor tissue. These receptors came from a human donor with pancreatic ductal adenocarcinoma.

This clone was seen only once. The chain has TRBV4-1 and TRBJ2-3, with TRBD2 as a possible D gene (6 bases). Germline V gives CDR1 MGHRA, CDR2 YSYEKL. The CDR3 spans 14 residues. V lost 0 bases and J lost 6, with 10 bases in between. For the CDR3, the DNA is TGCGCCAGCAGCCAAGACGGGAGCGGTGATACGCAGTATTTT. Encoded protein: CASSQDGSGDTQYF.

The V call is TRBV28, the J call TRBJ2-3, with 10 bases matching TRBD2. Germline CDR1 is MDHEN and CDR2 is SYDVKM. The CDR3 consists of 15 residues. The V segment lost 6 bases and the J segment 10 bases; nucleotides outside the gene matches: 13. In DNA form, the CDR3 reads TGTGCCAGCAGAGTCCTAGCGGGAGACGGGATGGCGCAGTATTTT. Its translation is CASRVLAGDGMAQYF.

The V gene is TRBV5-1, the J gene TRBJ2-5, with 11 positions matching TRBD2. The CDR3 runs to 15 residues. Germline V gives CDR1 SGHRS, CDR2 YFSETQ. V lost 4 bases to trimming and J lost 5 bases; unmatched junction nucleotides: 7. The CDR3 DNA reads TGCGCCAGCAGCCCGACTAGCGGGGCTTGGGAGACCCAGTACTTC. Translated: CASSPTSGAWETQYF.

J is TRBJ2-5 and V is TRBV7-3, with 8 bases that match TRBD2. Germline loops: CDR1 SGHTA, CDR2 FQGTGA. Losses at the gene ends were 0 bases for V and 5 bases for J; bases not matched to a gene: 14. CDR3 length: 18 amino acids. CDR3 region: CASSLTGENGRAVETQYF. CDR3 nucleotides: TGTGCCAGCAGCTTAACGGGAGAGAACGGGAGGGCCGTTGAGACCCAGTACTTC.

The chain joins TRBV6-1 to TRBJ1-3; D unclear. The germline gives CDR1 MNHNS, CDR2 SASEGT. The CDR3 covers 16 residues. V dropped 2 bases and J dropped 4 bases, with 15 bases sitting between them. CDR3 in DNA: TGTGCCAGCAGTGAACCCCTCACAGTTCGAGGAAACACCATATATTTT. It specifies CASSEPLTVRGNTIYF.

The CDR3 reads CASSLGPIAGAGETQYF. CDR3 bases: TGTGCCAGCAGCTTAGGGCCCATAGCGGGAGCGGGAGAGACCCAGTACTTC. The chain employs TRBV7-9 and TRBJ2-5; TRBD2 matches at 9 bases. The CDR3 extends over 17 amino acids. V shed 1 base, J shed 4 bases, and the junction held 10 bases outside the gene matches. The germline CDR1 and CDR2 sequences are SEHNR and FQNEAQ (reference sequence).

The rearrangement joins TRBV19 to TRBJ2-6, with D uncertain. V was clipped by 9 bases and J by 0 bases, with 9 bases between them. This CDR3 region has 14 residues. Looked up from germline, CDR1 is LNHDA and CDR2 is SQIVND (reference sequence). The CDR3 bases are TGTGCCAGCTCCCGTTACTCTGGGGCCAACGTCCTGACTTTC. Encoded protein: CASSRYSGANVLTF.

This rearrangement joins TRBV5-1 to TRBJ2-7, with 12 bases aligning to TRBD1. With 0 bases clipped from V and 4 bases from J, the junction kept 8 bases outside the gene matches. The V gene's germline CDR1 is SGHRS and CDR2 YFSETQ. The CDR3 runs 17 residues. CDR3 sequence reads: CASSLGWDRGPSYEQYF. The CDR3 DNA follows: TGCGCCAGCAGCTTGGGGTGGGACAGGGGGCCTTCGTACGAGCAGTACTTC.

This clone has just one count. The CDR3 loop reads CASSPTRGDTQYF. The CDR3 DNA sequence: TGTGCCAGCTCACCAACTAGAGGAGATACGCAGTATTTT. The chain combines TRBV18 with TRBJ2-3; a weak D match, TRBD2 (5 bases). In germline, CDR1 is KGHSH, CDR2 LQKENI. The V end lost 2 bases, the J end lost 5 bases, and 8 bases lay between the germline ends. The CDR3 runs 13 residues.

The V and J genes are TRBV19 and TRBJ1-6; D may be TRBD1 (6 bases). The CDR3 length is 17 residues. V dropped 8 bases and J dropped 5 bases, with 22 bases sitting between them. Germline V gene lookup returns CDR1 LNHDA and CDR2 SQIVND (reference sequence). CDR3 DNA sequence: TGTGCCAGTGGCCCCCTACCCGGGACAAGAAATAATTCACCCCTCCACTTT. Protein: CASGPLPGTRNNSPLHF.

V and J are TRBV29-1 and TRBJ2-7; 16 nucleotides match TRBD2. Per the germline V gene, CDR1 is SQVTM and CDR2 is ANQGSEA. This CDR3 is 17 amino acids long. V shed 7 bases and J 4 bases; nucleotides not matched to a gene: 13. The CDR3 DNA follows: TGCAGCGCAGACCTTCCGGGACTAGCGGGAGGGGGGTACGAGCAGTACTTC. It yields the protein CSADLPGLAGGGYEQYF.

The V and J genes are TRBV6-1 and TRBJ2-5, with 9 bases aligning to TRBD2. Germline V gene data show CDR1 as MNHNS and CDR2 as SASEGT. Trimming cost V 8 bases and J 5 bases; bases outside gene matches: 9. The CDR3 loop spans 14 amino acids. The CDR3: CASASGTLSETQYF. DNA of the CDR3: TGTGCCAGCGCTAGCGGGACCTTGAGCGAGACCCAGTACTTC.

This clone is large by share. For the CDR3, the DNA is TGTGCCAGCAGCCCACGGGACAGCCGAGGTTTGCGATACTACGAGCAGTACTTC. This codes for CASSPRDSRGLRYYEQYF. V usage is TRBV7-2 and J usage is TRBJ2-7, with 7 bases identical to TRBD1. The V gene end was trimmed by 5 bases and the J gene end by 3 bases; junction bases not matched to a gene: 19. Germline V gives CDR1 SGHTA, CDR2 FQGNSA. The CDR3 is 18 residues long. Variable domain in full (rest from reference TRBV7-2 and TRBJ2-7): GAGVSQSPSNKVTEKGKDVELRCDPISGHTALYWYRQSLGQGLEFLIYFQGNSAPDKSGLPSDRFSAERTGGSVSTLTIQRTQQEDSAVYLCASSPRDSRGLRYYEQYFGPGTRLTVT.

The chain uses TRBV7-2 and TRBJ2-5; D may be TRBD2 (6 bases). The CDR3 contains 11 residues. From germline, CDR1 is SGHTA and CDR2 FQGNSA. Trimming removed 5 bases at V and 5 bases at J, with 6 bases between. The CDR3 region is CASSRGETQYF. The CDR3 DNA reads TGTGCCAGCAGCCGGGGGGAGACCCAGTACTTC.

CDR3 region: CATRGTTGVGQPQHF. In nucleotides, the CDR3 is TGTGCCACCAGAGGTACCACAGGGGTCGGTCAGCCCCAGCATTTT. The V gene is TRBV15, the J gene TRBJ1-5; 7 positions match TRBD1. The V gene end was trimmed by 6 bases and the J gene end by 6 bases; junction bases not matched to a gene: 11. The V gene's germline CDR1 is LNHNV and CDR2 YYDKDF (reference sequence). The CDR3 runs to 15 residues.

The chain links TRBV29-1 to TRBJ2-3; tentative D call: TRBD2 (5 bases). The V gene lost 3 bases and the J gene lost 2 bases, with 18 bases spanning the gap. CDR3 length: 16 amino acids. From germline, CDR1 is SQVTM and CDR2 ANQGSEA. The CDR3: CSVDSDTGRLTDTQYF. The CDR3 DNA sequence: TGCAGCGTTGATAGCGATACGGGCCGTCTCACAGATACGCAGTATTTT.

The chain has TRBV6-6 and TRBJ2-1; 14 nucleotides align to TRBD2. The junction had 3 bases not matched to a gene; V was cut back by 4 bases and J by 7 bases. Germline-derived CDR1 and CDR2 are MNHNY and SVGAGI (reference sequence). The CDR3 is made up of 15 amino acids. In DNA form, the CDR3 reads TGTGCCAGCAGTTGGGGACTAGCGGGAGTGAATGAGCAGTTCTTC. Its protein is CASSWGLAGVNEQFF.

The chain carries TRBV7-2 and TRBJ1-5; no clear D gene. Germline V lookup: CDR1 SGHTA, CDR2 FQGNSA. This CDR3 contains 13 residues. Trimming pared 1 base from V and 7 bases from J, leaving 8 bases between. For the CDR3, the DNA is TGTGCCAGCAGCTTAGGGCTAGGACAGCCCCAGCATTTT. Residues: CASSLGLGQPQHF. Together with reference TRBV7-2 and TRBJ1-5, the CDR3 gives the full variable domain: GAGVSQSPSNKVTEKGKDVELRCDPISGHTALYWYRQSLGQGLEFLIYFQGNSAPDKSGLPSDRFSAERTGGSVSTLTIQRTQQEDSAVYLCASSLGLGQPQHFGDGTRLSIL.

The V call is TRBV4-2, the J call TRBJ2-5, with 7 bases that match TRBD1. The CDR3 length is 14 residues. V was pared by 3 bases and J by 1 base, with 2 bases of the junction left unmatched. Germline lookup yields CDR1 LGHNA and CDR2 YNFKEQ. This chain's CDR3 is CASSHRGIQETQYF. In DNA, the CDR3 is TGTGCCAGCAGCCACAGGGGGATCCAAGAGACCCAGTACTTC.

V usage is TRBV19 and J usage is TRBJ2-6, with 12 bases lining up with TRBD1. Germline CDR1 reads LNHDA; CDR2 reads SQIVND (reference sequence). The CDR3 is made up of 17 amino acids. V trimming: 5 bases; J trimming: 4 bases; junction bases outside the gene matches: 6. The CDR3 spells CASSPGQGALGANVLTF. In DNA, the CDR3 is TGTGCCAGTAGTCCGGGACAGGGGGCCTTGGGGGCCAACGTCCTGACTTTC.

J is TRBJ2-3 and V is TRBV6-4; weak D call: TRBD1 (6 bases). Germline V CDR1 and CDR2: MRHNA, SNTAGT. The V gene lost 2 bases and the J gene lost 5 bases, with 8 bases spanning the gap. CDR3 length equals 13 residues. CDR3 nucleotide sequence: TGTGCCAGCAGTGACGGGGGCGGAGATACGCAGTATTTT. Its translation: CASSDGGGDTQYF.